The T cell receptor (beta chain) under discussion was sequenced for a study of T cells after yellow fever vaccination. The germline gives CDR1 ENHRY, CDR2 SYGVKD. V was shortened by 10 bases and J by 4 bases, with 13 bases between the two germline ends. The CDR3 sequence is 12 residues long. Via MiXCR, TCRdb re-called the 5' RACE reads, giving one row per CDR3 protein. The table includes some 350,000 distinct CDR3 sequences, 6.2% detected once. This clonotype was detected many times. The antigen is unknown. Study observations and caveats: Overlap between CD4 and CD8 compartments was detected for a small share of clonotypes.

This chain joins TRBV10-3 and TRBJ2-5; possibly TRBD2 for D (7 bases). The TCR sequence derives from a man aged 30 to 39 who received the YFV17D yellow fever vaccine. Sequences were derived from PBMCs, sampled 5 days after the yellow fever booster vaccination. This CDR3 reads CATSGEGETQYF. The CDR3 nucleotides read TGTGCCACCTCAGGGGAGGGAGAGACCCAGTACTTC.